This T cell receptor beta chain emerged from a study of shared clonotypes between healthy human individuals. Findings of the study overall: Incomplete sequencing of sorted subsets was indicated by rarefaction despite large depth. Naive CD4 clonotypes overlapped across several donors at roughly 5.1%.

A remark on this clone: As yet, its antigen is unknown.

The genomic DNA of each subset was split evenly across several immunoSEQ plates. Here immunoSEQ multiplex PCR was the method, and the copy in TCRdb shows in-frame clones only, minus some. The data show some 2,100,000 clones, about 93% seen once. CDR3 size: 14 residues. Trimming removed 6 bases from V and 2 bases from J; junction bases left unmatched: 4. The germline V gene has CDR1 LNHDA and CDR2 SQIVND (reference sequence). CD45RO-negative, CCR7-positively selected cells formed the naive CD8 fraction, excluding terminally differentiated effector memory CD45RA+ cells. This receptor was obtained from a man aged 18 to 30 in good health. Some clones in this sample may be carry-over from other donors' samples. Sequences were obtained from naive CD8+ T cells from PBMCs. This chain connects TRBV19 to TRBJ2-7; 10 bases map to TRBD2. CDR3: CASSQLAGTYEQYF. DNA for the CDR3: TGTGCCAGTAGCCAACTAGCGGGAACCTACGAGCAGTACTTC.